This TCR beta chain was identified during a study of T and B cells in COVID-19 patients. Study-level background: Blood was sampled from COVID-19 patients who were either actively infected or recovered. The recovered cohort's median age was roughly 31 years, versus roughly 67 years in active infection.

V lost 0 bases to trimming and J lost 12 bases; unmatched junction nucleotides: 5. Germline values: CDR1 SGHRS, CDR2 YFSETQ. This CDR3 spans 13 amino acids. General study results and limits: Early severe-case samples and blood from mildly ill patients during symptoms were in short supply.

Multiplex PCR with BIOMED2 TRB-A/B primer pools amplified TRB rearrangements. MiXCR, applied by TCRdb to the multiplex PCR reads, yields one record per CDR3 protein. The sample has 15,000 to 20,000 distinct CDR3 sequences; 36% are singletons. As for this clonotype: The antigen remains undetermined.

Blood genomic DNA input for TRB amplification was about 240-550 ng. Material for sequencing was blood. The TCR sequence derives from a human donor with active COVID-19. The V gene is TRBV5-1, the J gene TRBJ1-4; 7 positions match TRBD1. CDR3: CASSLAGGTELFF. The DNA of the CDR3 is TGCGCCAGCAGCTTGGCAGGAGGGACAGAACTGTTTTTT. Based on the CDR3 plus reference TRBV5-1 and TRBJ1-4, the full variable domain is KAGVTQTPRYLIKTRGQQVTLSCSPISGHRSVSWYQQTPGQGLQFLFEYFSETQRNKGNFPGRFSGRQFSNSRSEMNVSTLELGDSALYLCASSLAGGTELFFGSGTQLSVL.